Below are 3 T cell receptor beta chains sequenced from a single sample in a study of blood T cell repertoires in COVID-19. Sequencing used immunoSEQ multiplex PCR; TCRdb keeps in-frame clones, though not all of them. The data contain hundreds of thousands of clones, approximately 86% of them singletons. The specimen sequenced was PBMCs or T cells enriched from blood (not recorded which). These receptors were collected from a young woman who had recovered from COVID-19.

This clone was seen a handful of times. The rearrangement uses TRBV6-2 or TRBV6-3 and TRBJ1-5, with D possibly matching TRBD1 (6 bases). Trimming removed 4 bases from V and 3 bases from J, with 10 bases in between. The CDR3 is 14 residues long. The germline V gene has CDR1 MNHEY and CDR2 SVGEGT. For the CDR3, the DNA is TGTGCCAGCAGTTCCGGACAGTTCAATCAGCCCCAGCATTTT. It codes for CASSSGQFNQPQHF.

CDR3 sequence (DNA): TGTGCCAGTAGCGAACAGGGGTTGTCTGAAGCTTTCTTT. Its protein product is CASSEQGLSEAFF. J is TRBJ1-1 and V is TRBV19; 7 bases align to TRBD1. Germline V CDR1 and CDR2: LNHDA, SQIVND (reference sequence). The CDR3 has 13 amino acids. Unmatched junction bases numbered 7, after V lost 6 bases and J lost 6 bases.

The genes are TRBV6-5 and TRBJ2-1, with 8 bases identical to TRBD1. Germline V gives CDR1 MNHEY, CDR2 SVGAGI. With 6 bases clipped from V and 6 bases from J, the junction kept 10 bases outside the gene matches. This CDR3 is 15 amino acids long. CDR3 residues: CASRVTGEAPNEQFF. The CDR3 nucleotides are TGTGCCAGCAGGGTGACAGGGGAGGCCCCCAATGAGCAGTTCTTC.